This T cell receptor (beta chain) was captured in a study of neurological immune-mediated disorders. TCRdb independently ran MiXCR on the 5' RACE reads; one entry per CDR3 protein. The repertoire includes some 38,000 distinct CDR3 sequences, over 12% of them detected once, and roughly 30% sits in the top ten. This clonotype was detected ten times or more. The CDR3 sequence is 16 residues long. V was clipped by 4 bases and J by 4 bases; unmatched bases: 11. Germline CDR1 reads SGDLS; CDR2 reads YYNGEE. This rearrangement joins TRBV9 to TRBJ1-1; the match to TRBD1 covers 9 bases. The sample consisted of PBMCs. This sequence originates from a woman between 50 and 59 years old with HTLV-1-associated myelopathy (HAM/TSP). For the CDR3, the DNA is TGTGCCAGCAGCCCTTCGGGACAGGGAACGGGCACTGAAGCTTTCTTT. Protein product: CASSPSGQGTGTEAFF. The full variable domain, in which reference TRBV9 and TRBJ1-1 provide the parts outside the CDR3, is DSGVTQTPKHLITATGQRVTLRCSPRSGDLSVYWYQQSLDQGLQFLIQYYNGEERAKGNILERFSAQQFPDLHSELNLSSLELGDSALYFCASSPSGQGTGTEAFFGQGTRLTVV.